A single sample is the source of the 32 T cell receptor beta chains below, sequenced in a study of blood T cell repertoires in COVID-19. Some clones are missing from TCRdb's copy, which holds only in-frame ones; the method was immunoSEQ multiplex PCR. This sample has 140,000 or so clones; about 80% occur once, and the top ten carry around 8.4%. What was sequenced was PBMCs or T cells enriched from blood (not recorded which). These receptors were collected from a man aged 50-60 years who had recovered from COVID-19.

The table lists this clone with many counts. The rearrangement links TRBV5-5 to TRBJ2-7, with D perhaps matching TRBD1 (5 bases). Germline V gene sequence: CDR1 SGHKS, CDR2 YYEKEE (reference sequence). This CDR3 contains 16 residues. The V end lost 0 bases, the J end lost 0 bases, and 13 bases lay between the germline ends. The CDR3 DNA is TGTGCCAGCAGCTTGGCAGTCAGGACAAGCTCCTACGAGCAGTACTTC. Translating it yields CASSLAVRTSSYEQYF.

V and J are TRBV4-2 and TRBJ2-5; perhaps TRBD1 as D (5 bases). Per germline, CDR1 LGHNA and CDR2 YNFKEQ. V was shortened by 0 bases and J by 7 bases, with 15 bases between the two germline ends. CDR3 length: 15 residues. This CDR3 reads CASSQDEQGGTTQYF. The DNA of the CDR3 is TGTGCCAGCAGCCAAGATGAGCAGGGTGGTACGACCCAGTACTTC.

The chain has TRBV9 and TRBJ1-1; tentative D call: TRBD1 (5 bases). V lost 3 bases, J lost 1 base, and 16 bases lay in between. The CDR3 consists of 16 residues. The germline V gene encodes CDR1 SGDLS and CDR2 YYNGEE. As DNA, the CDR3 is TGTGCCAGCAGCGGCGGACGGAACAGGAGGAACACTGAAGCTTTCTTT. This translates into CASSGGRNRRNTEAFF.

The chain is built from TRBV10-3 and TRBJ2-2, with 7 nucleotides matching TRBD2. Germline loops: CDR1 ENHRY, CDR2 SYGVKD. V trimming: 1 base; J trimming: 8 bases; junction bases outside the gene matches: 4. The length of the CDR3 is 14 residues. Here the CDR3 reads CAISEFKAGGELFF. The CDR3 DNA sequence: TGTGCCATCAGTGAGTTCAAAGCGGGGGGGGAGCTGTTTTTT.

The chain combines TRBV9 with TRBJ1-3; D is ambiguous. The CDR3 is 16 residues long. CDR1 is SGDLS and CDR2 is YYNGEE in the germline V gene. V lost 4 bases and J lost 0, with 14 bases in between. This chain's CDR3 is CASSPGGGSSGNTIYF. The CDR3 region has the DNA TGTGCCAGCAGCCCCGGAGGCGGTAGCTCTGGAAACACCATATATTTT. The complete variable domain, with remaining parts taken from reference TRBV9 and TRBJ1-3, reads DSGVTQTPKHLITATGQRVTLRCSPRSGDLSVYWYQQSLDQGLQFLIQYYNGEERAKGNILERFSAQQFPDLHSELNLSSLELGDSALYFCASSPGGGSSGNTIYFGEGSWLTVV.

The J gene is TRBJ1-6, the V gene TRBV6-2 or TRBV6-3; possibly TRBD1 for D (6 bases). V was cut by 6 bases and J by 9 bases, with 15 bases left in between. This CDR3 is 14 amino acids long. Germline V CDR1 and CDR2: MNHEY, SVGEGT. CDR3 region: CASSPTGHSSPLHF. The CDR3 coding sequence is TGTGCCAGCAGCCCCACAGGGCATAGTTCACCCCTCCACTTT.

This clone has only one observation. The chain combines TRBV24-1 with TRBJ2-2; 7 nucleotides match TRBD2. Losses at the gene ends were 10 bases for V and 4 bases for J; bases not matched to a gene: 5. Per germline, CDR1 KGHDR and CDR2 SFDVKD. The CDR3 totals 13 residues. The CDR3 coding sequence is TGTGCCACGTCTAGCGGTCGCACCGGGGAGCTGTTTTTT. It specifies CATSSGRTGELFF.

The sample holds many counts of this clone. This rearrangement joins TRBV7-2 to TRBJ2-7, with D possibly being TRBD1 (5 bases). The CDR3 length is 15 residues. Trimming pared 3 bases from V and 0 bases from J, leaving 12 bases between. Germline V lookup: CDR1 SGHTA, CDR2 FQGNSA. The CDR3 loop is CASSLETVSSYEQYF. Written as DNA, the CDR3 is TGTGCCAGCAGCTTGGAGACAGTGAGCTCCTACGAGCAGTACTTC.

This clone was counted a single time. The chain combines TRBV11-2 with TRBJ2-7, with 7 bases identical to TRBD1. Germline loops: CDR1 SGHAT, CDR2 FQNNGV. With V trimmed by 2 bases and J by 3 bases, 7 bases remained unmatched. This CDR3 spans 15 amino acids. The DNA of the CDR3 is TGTGCCAGCAGCTTATCTTCAGGGGGAGTCTACGAGCAGTACTTC. It is translated as CASSLSSGGVYEQYF.

This chain connects TRBV6-5 to TRBJ1-2; D perhaps matches TRBD1 (6 bases). The germline CDR1 and CDR2 sequences are MNHEY and SVGAGI. V lost 6 bases and J 6 bases, leaving 20 bases between the germline ends. CDR3 length equals 15 residues. CDR3 sequence: CASRTDRPRRHGYTF. The CDR3 DNA sequence: TGTGCCAGCAGGACCGACAGGCCACGGAGGCATGGCTACACCTTC.

This chain connects TRBV3-1 (or the pseudogene TRBV3-2) to TRBJ2-1; TRBD2 aligns across 15 bases. The CDR3 sequence is 16 residues long. V gave up 5 bases and J gave up 1 base; unmatched junction bases: 0. Germline CDR1 LGHDT, CDR2 YNNKEL (reference sequence). This CDR3 is CASSGLAGGSYNEQFF. The CDR3 region has the DNA TGTGCCAGCAGCGGACTAGCGGGGGGGTCCTACAATGAGCAGTTCTTC.

The CDR3 DNA is TGCGCCAGCAGCGTATCCCTACGCGGGACGGAAGGTGAAAAACTGTTTTTT. It codes for CASSVSLRGTEGEKLFF. The rearrangement links TRBV5-1 to TRBJ1-4, with D possibly being TRBD1 (5 bases). Germline loops: CDR1 SGHRS, CDR2 YFSETQ. Trimming left V 4 bases short and J 7 bases short, with 23 bases between. CDR3 length equals 17 residues. The variable domain in full, with the rest retrieved from reference TRBV5-1 and TRBJ1-4, is KAGVTQTPRYLIKTRGQQVTLSCSPISGHRSVSWYQQTPGQGLQFLFEYFSETQRNKGNFPGRFSGRQFSNSRSEMNVSTLELGDSALYLCASSVSLRGTEGEKLFFGSGTQLSVL.

J is TRBJ2-7 and V is TRBV4-1; 7 bases fit TRBD1. The J segment lost 2 bases and the V segment lost 4 bases, leaving 5 bases of the junction unmatched. CDR1 MGHRA and CDR2 YSYEKL come from the germline V gene. The CDR3 runs 14 residues. CDR3 nucleotides: TGCGCCAGCAGCCGAGAAACAGGGGCCTACGAGCAGTACTTC. Translation: CASSRETGAYEQYF.

This chain links TRBV6-2 or TRBV6-3 with TRBJ1-2, with 7 bases that match TRBD1. V was clipped by 4 bases and J by 5 bases; unmatched bases: 7. Germline CDR1 is MNHEY and CDR2 is SVGEGT. The CDR3 covers 14 residues. The CDR3 loop is CASSWRTGHYGYTF. CDR3 bases: TGTGCCAGCAGTTGGCGGACAGGCCATTATGGCTACACCTTC.

The V call is TRBV7-3, the J call TRBJ1-1, with 7 positions matching TRBD1. This CDR3 has 13 residues. CDR1 SGHTA and CDR2 FQGTGA come from the germline V gene. V was clipped by 5 bases and J by 5 bases; unmatched bases: 5. The CDR3 DNA follows: TGTGCCAGCAGCCTTCTCAGGGGGACTGAAGCTTTCTTT. It specifies CASSLLRGTEAFF. The full variable domain, with the rest looked up from reference TRBV7-3 and TRBJ1-1, is GAGVSQTPSNKVTEKGKYVELRCDPISGHTALYWYRQSLGQGPEFLIYFQGTGAADDSGLPNDRFFAVRPEGSVSTLKIQRTERGDSAVYLCASSLLRGTEAFFGQGTRLTVV.

The CDR3 region is CASRRAAGGTDTQYF. CDR3 bases: TGCGCCAGCAGACGTGCAGCGGGGGGGACAGATACGCAGTATTTT. The chain joins TRBV5-1 to TRBJ2-3, with 10 bases identical to TRBD2. Germline-derived CDR1 and CDR2 are SGHRS and YFSETQ. V lost 5 bases and J lost 3; bases outside the gene matches: 6. The CDR3 covers 15 residues.

The CDR3, as DNA: TGTGCCAGCAGCTCCCCGGGGGGGGCGGGCCTCACCTACAATGAGCAGTTCTTC. It translates to CASSSPGGAGLTYNEQFF. The rearrangement links TRBV7-2 to TRBJ2-1; 8 bases are a match to TRBD2. Unmatched junction bases numbered 13, after V lost 4 bases and J lost 2 bases. Looked up from germline, CDR1 is SGHTA and CDR2 is FQGNSA. The length of the CDR3 is 18 residues.

V usage is TRBV7-3 and J usage is TRBJ1-1; D possibly corresponds to TRBD1 (6 bases). There are 19 residues in the CDR3. CDR1 SGHTA and CDR2 FQGTGA come from the germline V gene. V was trimmed by 0 bases and J by 1 base, leaving 21 bases between them. The CDR3 sequence: CASSLTSPSNRDGNTEAFF. DNA of the CDR3: TGTGCCAGCAGCTTAACGTCCCCATCGAACAGGGATGGGAACACTGAAGCTTTCTTT.

In its sample, this clone was seen a few times. The chain joins TRBV19 to TRBJ1-6; TRBD1 agrees at 7 bases. V shed 3 bases and J 0 bases; nucleotides not matched to a gene: 8. CDR1 and CDR2 from the germline V gene are LNHDA and SQIVND (reference sequence). The CDR3 spans 18 residues. The CDR3 sequence: CASSIRQGASSYNSPLHF. In DNA, the CDR3 is TGTGCCAGTAGTATCCGACAGGGCGCCAGCTCCTATAATTCACCCCTCCACTTT.

This rearrangement joins TRBV3-1 (or the pseudogene TRBV3-2) to TRBJ2-7; D may be TRBD1 (5 bases). This CDR3 comprises 14 residues. CDR1 is LGHDT and CDR2 is YNNKEL in the germline V gene (reference sequence). V was cut by 8 bases and J by 0 bases, with 14 bases left in between. CDR3 DNA: TGTGCCAGCGGACACTTGAAGGGCTCCTACGAGCAGTACTTC. Its translation: CASGHLKGSYEQYF.

The chain couples TRBV5-1 to TRBJ2-2, with D unresolved. CDR1 is SGHRS, CDR2 YFSETQ, per germline. This CDR3 is built from 16 residues. V lost 0 bases, J lost 8 bases, and 17 bases lay in between. CDR3 amino acids: CASSLAGTQIRGELFF. The CDR3 DNA reads as TGCGCCAGCAGCTTGGCCGGTACACAGATTAGAGGGGAGCTGTTTTTT.

The chain recombines TRBV2 with TRBJ1-1; the D gene is possibly TRBD1 (6 bases). V lost 3 bases and J lost 10, with 9 bases in between. There are 11 residues in the CDR3. Germline V gene sequence: CDR1 SNHLY, CDR2 FYNNEI. CDR3 amino acids: CASSEGARAFF. As DNA, the CDR3 is TGTGCCAGCAGTGAGGGGGCTAGAGCTTTCTTT.

The V gene is TRBV9, the J gene TRBJ2-7; 7 nucleotides match TRBD1. V shed 0 bases, J shed 5 bases, and the junction held 8 bases outside the gene matches. Germline values: CDR1 SGDLS, CDR2 YYNGEE. The CDR3 sequence is 15 residues long. This chain's CDR3 is CASSVGRGTSDEQYF. DNA for the CDR3: TGTGCCAGCAGCGTAGGCAGGGGGACGTCGGACGAGCAGTACTTC.

The J gene is TRBJ2-5, the V gene TRBV9, with 9 bases fitting TRBD2. CDR3 length equals 16 residues. The germline V gene has CDR1 SGDLS and CDR2 YYNGEE. The trim removed 0 bases at V and 4 bases at J, leaving 7 bases unmatched. Here the CDR3 reads CASSVAARGGRETQYF. For the CDR3, the DNA is TGTGCCAGCAGCGTAGCGGCGCGGGGGGGCCGAGAGACCCAGTACTTC.

The chain couples TRBV5-1 to TRBJ2-1; 9 nucleotides agree with TRBD2. V dropped 3 bases and J dropped 7; count of bases not matched to a gene: 14. From germline, CDR1 is SGHRS and CDR2 YFSETQ. CDR3 length: 17 amino acids. The CDR3 loop reads CASSWGIGTSLGNEQFF. The CDR3 DNA reads as TGCGCCAGCAGCTGGGGTATCGGGACTAGCCTGGGGAATGAGCAGTTCTTC.

V and J are TRBV6-5 and TRBJ1-4; TRBD1 might be the D (5 bases). Trimming pared 6 bases from V and 8 bases from J, leaving 10 bases between. Germline V lookup: CDR1 MNHEY, CDR2 SVGAGI. The CDR3 has 12 amino acids. The CDR3 nucleotides are TGTGCCAGCAGGCAGGGTGAGGAAAAACTGTTTTTT. Protein: CASRQGEEKLFF.

This chain joins TRBV19 and TRBJ2-2, with 9 bases identical to TRBD2. The germline V gene has CDR1 LNHDA and CDR2 SQIVND (reference sequence). Unmatched junction bases numbered 6, after V lost 7 bases and J lost 3 bases. The CDR3 length is 15 residues. This CDR3 is CASKGPSGDTGELFF. The CDR3 DNA follows: TGTGCCAGTAAGGGGCCTAGCGGGGACACCGGGGAGCTGTTTTTT.

CDR3 coding DNA: TGTGCCAGCAGCGCCGACTCTACTAGCGGGGGCTACAATGAGCAGTTCTTC. Translated: CASSADSTSGGYNEQFF. J is TRBJ2-1 and V is TRBV9; 11 bases agree with TRBD2. The CDR3 is made up of 17 amino acids. Germline V lookup: CDR1 SGDLS, CDR2 YYNGEE. The V and J ends lost 3 bases and 3 bases, in that order; junction bases with no gene match: 8.

The V gene is TRBV4-1, the J gene TRBJ2-7; TRBD2 matches 12 bases. CDR3 length: 16 residues. CDR1 is MGHRA and CDR2 is YSYEKL in the germline V gene. V was pared by 0 bases and J by 4 bases, with 4 bases of the junction left unmatched. CDR3 protein: CASSQDPSGGAYEQYF. Here the CDR3 DNA reads TGCGCCAGCAGCCAAGATCCTAGCGGGGGGGCATACGAGCAGTACTTC.

V and J are TRBV2 and TRBJ2-5, with no clear D. This CDR3 region has 13 residues. With 3 bases removed from V and 5 bases from J, the gap between germline ends came to 10 bases. CDR1 and CDR2 from the germline V gene are SNHLY and FYNNEI. The CDR3 DNA is TGTGCCAGCAGTGACGTCCTAGGCGAGACCCAGTACTTC. Translated, it gives CASSDVLGETQYF.

The chain links TRBV2 to TRBJ1-6; TRBD1 agrees at 9 bases. The V gene's germline CDR1 is SNHLY and CDR2 FYNNEI. This CDR3 has 13 residues. The ends lost 6 bases at V and 8 bases at J; junction bases unmatched: 2. In DNA form, the CDR3 reads TGTGCCAGCAGGGGACAGGGTGATTCACCCCTCCACTTT. This gives the protein CASRGQGDSPLHF.

The chain links TRBV27 to TRBJ2-1; 9 nucleotides agree with TRBD2. V was pared by 4 bases and J by 4 bases, with 5 bases of the junction left unmatched. Looked up from germline, CDR1 is MNHEY and CDR2 is SMNVEV (reference sequence). There are 15 residues in the CDR3. The CDR3 DNA follows: TGTGCCAGCAGTTCGGGCGGGGGGGCATACAATGAGCAGTTCTTC. Translation gives CASSSGGGAYNEQFF.